This T cell receptor (beta chain) was sequenced for a study of blood T cell repertoires in COVID-19. V lost 5 bases, J lost 0 bases, and 20 bases lay in between. The CDR3 runs 18 residues. CDR1 and CDR2 (germline): MNHEY, SMNVEV (reference sequence). Original analysis: The assay estimated nucleated cells by amplifying reference gene primers. The assay was immunoSEQ multiplex PCR, and TCRdb's table has in-frame clones only and misses some. V and J calls and clone size are copied from that table; D and trimming were computed from the DNA. Seen here are 200,000 to 250,000 clones, more than 85% observed once, and the top ten hold over 0.75%.

The source material was peripheral blood. The rearrangement joins TRBV27 to TRBJ1-5; possibly TRBD1 for D (5 bases). The TCR comes from a man between 60 and 75 years old with COVID-19, enrolled during active disease. The CDR3 is CASSPQALRDYSNQPQHF. The CDR3 bases are TGTGCCAGCAGTCCCCAGGCCCTTAGGGACTATAGCAATCAGCCCCAGCATTTT.